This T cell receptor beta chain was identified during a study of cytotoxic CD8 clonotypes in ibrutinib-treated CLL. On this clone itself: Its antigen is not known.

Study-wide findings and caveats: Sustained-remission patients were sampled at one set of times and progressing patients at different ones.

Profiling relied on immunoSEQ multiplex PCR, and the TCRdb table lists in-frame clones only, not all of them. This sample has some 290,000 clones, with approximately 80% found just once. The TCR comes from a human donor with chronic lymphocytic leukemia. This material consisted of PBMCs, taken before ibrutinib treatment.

This CDR3 reads CAARLALETQYF. CDR3 nucleotides: TGTGCCGCGAGACTAGCGTTGGAGACCCAGTACTTC. The chain recombines TRBV6-1 with TRBJ2-5, with 8 bases fitting TRBD2. Germline CDR1 and CDR2: MNHNS and SASEGT. This CDR3 comprises 12 residues. Germline trimming cut 11 bases from V and 5 bases from J; bases unmatched to any gene: 7.